The TCR beta chain under discussion was sequenced for a study of blood T cell repertoires in COVID-19. About the research overall: COVID-19 samples from acute and convalescent phases originated in the United States, Italy and Spain. Sample material is recorded as cDNA or gDNA derived from T cells, B-cell-depleted T cells, or PBMCs.

Some clones are missing from TCRdb's copy, which holds only in-frame ones; the method was immunoSEQ multiplex PCR. Of a few hundred thousand clones detected, 89% appear once; the ten largest clones hold approximately 0.85%. The CDR3 covers 18 residues. Trimming at V came to 4 bases and at J to 0 bases, leaving 10 bases not matched to a gene. The germline V gene has CDR1 KGHDR and CDR2 SFDVKD. The V call is TRBV24-1, the J call TRBJ2-2; 7 nucleotides align to TRBD1. Sequencing input: peripheral blood. The TCR originated in a woman aged 40 to 50 who had recovered from COVID-19. The chain's CDR3 is CATSEGNRGPANTGELFF. In nucleotides, the CDR3 is TGTGCCACCAGTGAGGGAAACAGGGGACCCGCGAACACCGGGGAGCTGTTTTTT.